The present entry profiles one TCR beta chain with its context. Its antigen is currently unknown. Germline V lookup: CDR1 LNHDA, CDR2 SQIVND (reference sequence). V shed 4 bases and J 0 bases; nucleotides not matched to a gene: 12. The CDR3 is made up of 17 amino acids. The source of the sample is a study of shared clonotypes between healthy human individuals. Study-level background: The donor group consisted of two women and a few men, aged 18 to 49.

Naivety among CD8 cells was defined by CD45RO negativity and positive CCR7 selection, thereby excluding terminally differentiated effector memory CD45RA+ cells. Study results and caveats: Between a few donors, naive CD4 clonotypes were shared at a level of approximately 5%.

The assay was carried out at the deep level. Source study methods: Junction-only immunoSEQ data arrived without quality scores, meaning filtering differed. The method was immunoSEQ multiplex PCR; TCRdb's version includes in-frame clones alone and lacks a portion of them. That table gives V, J and clone size, and the DNA gave D and trimming. The data contain roughly 2.1 million clones, around 93% of them singletons. Specimen: naive CD8+ T cells from PBMCs. This rearrangement joins TRBV19 to TRBJ2-7; the match to TRBD1 covers 7 bases. The origin of this receptor is a man aged 18 to 29 in good health. Some clones in this sample may be carry-over from other donors' samples. The CDR3 DNA sequence: TGTGCCAGTAGTACAGACACAGGGGATTCGGGCTCCTACGAGCAGTACTTC. It yields the protein CASSTDTGDSGSYEQYF.